Listed below are T cell receptor beta chains from one sample, sequenced in a study of regulatory T cells in long-lasting Graves disease. TCRdb fed the multiplex PCR reads into MiXCR, producing one record per CDR3 protein. The profile shows around 460,000 distinct CDR3 sequences, 14% of them singletons. This same sample was also part of a study on T cells in Graves' hyperthyroidism and ophthalmopathy.

The material was peripheral blood mononuclear cells (PBMCs), obtained at new diagnosis, from a patient treated with antithyroid drugs. These TCRs come from a woman in her forties or fifties with Graves disease. Each CDR3 is given with its conserved first and last residue.

J gene,V gene,CDR3 protein
TRBJ2-4,TRBV2,CASIPELAKNIQYF
TRBJ1-1,TRBV7-9,CASSSDRVTEAFF
TRBJ1-3,TRBV7-2,CASSHDRVANTIYF
TRBJ2-3,TRBV5-1,CASSLYLSTDTQYF
TRBJ2-2,TRBV10-3,CASGLVGVGELFF
TRBJ2-1,TRBV7-9,CASSFKLNEQFF
TRBJ1-5,TRBV19,CASSIGPYSNQPQHF
TRBJ1-5,TRBV29-1,CSVRPGDGQPQHF
TRBJ2-3,TRBV3-1,CASSQGVSGSTTDTQYF
TRBJ2-2,TRBV11-1,CASSGGIGHTGELFF
TRBJ2-2,TRBV24-1,CATSDFGPNTGELFF
TRBJ2-1,TRBV3-1,CASSPGTSGKDEQFF
TRBJ2-7,TRBV7-3,CASSTGGGVGEQYF
TRBJ2-3,TRBV11-1,CASSLEGLAGPTDTQYF
TRBJ1-4,TRBV2,CASSEEGRTNEKLFF
TRBJ2-2,TRBV3-1,CASSQAATGANTGELFF
TRBJ2-2,TRBV5-1,CASSPALGANTGELFF
TRBJ1-1,TRBV6-2/TRBV6-3,CASSYPTEAFF
TRBJ1-1,TRBV19,CASSIGTQNTEAFF
TRBJ2-1,TRBV3-1,CASSQMRGLHNEQFF
TRBJ2-1,TRBV29-1,CSVDHTASFSYNEQFF
TRBJ2-1,TRBV14,CASSQMLGTDLYNEQFF
TRBJ2-2,TRBV2,CASSPGQVVAGELFF
TRBJ2-7,TRBV7-2,CASSPTGTGPYEQYF
TRBJ1-1,TRBV28,CASSLVGPANTEAFF
TRBJ2-7,TRBV10-3,CAISNAGQSGYEQYF
TRBJ1-3,TRBV12-3/TRBV12-4,CASSFHRDGNTIYF
TRBJ1-5,TRBV20-1,CSARERGQGVWGNQPQHF
TRBJ2-1,TRBV6-5,CASSYPKLAGAFYNEQFF
TRBJ2-1,TRBV5-1,CASSLDGTVVWQFF
TRBJ1-4,TRBV4-1,CASSWGSLSEKLFF
TRBJ2-7,TRBV19,CASTPGPSGSSYEQYF
TRBJ2-3,TRBV30,CAWSPGLAGGSDTQYF
TRBJ1-1,TRBV12-3/TRBV12-4,CASSYHYTGGRNTEAFF
TRBJ1-5,TRBV18,CASSPQGAIQPQHF
TRBJ2-2,TRBV6-5,CASSYGGGAGANTGELFF
TRBJ2-1,TRBV11-2,CASSLGGLAEGGEQFF
TRBJ2-5,TRBV12-3/TRBV12-4,CASRTDREETQYF
TRBJ2-7,TRBV25-1,CASSDGGTVYEQYF